The rows below give T cell receptor beta chains drawn from one sample of a study of T cells after somatic rescue of genetic block. Method: immunoSEQ multiplex PCR; TCRdb's copy keeps in-frame clones and lacks some. The table records almost 15,000 clones, about 70% of them present only once. The source material was peripheral blood mononuclear cells (PBMCs). The source is a man between 18 and 35 years old. Each CDR3 is given with its conserved first and last residue. The D gene is left open where the match is weak.

D gene: .; J gene: TRBJ2-5; V gene: TRBV9; CDR3 protein: CASSVGGPHSPNGGTQYF
D gene: TRBD1; J gene: TRBJ1-3; V gene: TRBV19; CDR3 protein: CASSLDRASSGNTIYF
D gene: .; J gene: TRBJ1-4; V gene: TRBV21-1; CDR3 protein: CASSKGQAANEKLFF
D gene: .; J gene: TRBJ2-5; V gene: TRBV5-1; CDR3 protein: CASSPDLIETQYF
D gene: TRBD1; J gene: TRBJ1-2; V gene: TRBV6-6; CDR3 protein: CASTPIGTGFYGYTF
D gene: .; J gene: TRBJ1-5; V gene: TRBV5-6; CDR3 protein: CASSLGLGTINQPQHF
D gene: TRBD1; J gene: TRBJ1-4; V gene: TRBV25-1; CDR3 protein: CASRRGQNEKLFF
D gene: .; J gene: TRBJ1-4; V gene: TRBV6-6; CDR3 protein: CASRPRDFEKLFF
D gene: .; J gene: TRBJ1-3; V gene: TRBV28; CDR3 protein: CASSIYSGNTIYF
D gene: .; J gene: TRBJ1-2; V gene: TRBV28; CDR3 protein: CASSLPTQGMTKGYTF
D gene: TRBD2; J gene: TRBJ2-5; V gene: TRBV19; CDR3 protein: CASSPGLAAIETQYF
D gene: .; J gene: TRBJ2-5; V gene: TRBV5-1; CDR3 protein: CASSLALGETQYF
D gene: TRBD2; J gene: TRBJ2-5; V gene: TRBV12-5; CDR3 protein: CASGLVPHPSGQQTQYF
D gene: TRBD1; J gene: TRBJ1-5; V gene: TRBV28; CDR3 protein: CASSSQGGHSNQPQHF
D gene: TRBD1; J gene: TRBJ2-3; V gene: TRBV9; CDR3 protein: CASSPRGDRVSTDTQYF
D gene: TRBD2; J gene: TRBJ2-7; V gene: TRBV30; CDR3 protein: CARAGTRHSEQYF
D gene: .; J gene: TRBJ1-3; V gene: TRBV27; CDR3 protein: CASSFDSSGNTIYF
D gene: .; J gene: TRBJ1-4; V gene: TRBV7-9; CDR3 protein: CASSLEAEKLFF
D gene: TRBD2; J gene: .; V gene: TRBV5-1; CDR3 protein: CASSLGLADAYEQYF
D gene: .; J gene: TRBJ2-7; V gene: TRBV27; CDR3 protein: CASRAGGHEQYF
D gene: .; J gene: TRBJ2-5; V gene: TRBV20-1; CDR3 protein: CSASSAAQYF
D gene: .; J gene: TRBJ2-1; V gene: TRBV29-1; CDR3 protein: CSVEMGRRRNGEQFF
D gene: TRBD1; J gene: TRBJ2-7; V gene: TRBV6-6; CDR3 protein: CASSSPGQHAYEQYF
D gene: .; J gene: TRBJ2-7; V gene: TRBV18; CDR3 protein: CASSGNSYEQYF
D gene: TRBD2; J gene: TRBJ2-3; V gene: TRBV7-9; CDR3 protein: CASSTGTSGSHTDTQYF
D gene: TRBD2; J gene: TRBJ2-1; V gene: TRBV30; CDR3 protein: CAWRSPSGRAVNEQFF